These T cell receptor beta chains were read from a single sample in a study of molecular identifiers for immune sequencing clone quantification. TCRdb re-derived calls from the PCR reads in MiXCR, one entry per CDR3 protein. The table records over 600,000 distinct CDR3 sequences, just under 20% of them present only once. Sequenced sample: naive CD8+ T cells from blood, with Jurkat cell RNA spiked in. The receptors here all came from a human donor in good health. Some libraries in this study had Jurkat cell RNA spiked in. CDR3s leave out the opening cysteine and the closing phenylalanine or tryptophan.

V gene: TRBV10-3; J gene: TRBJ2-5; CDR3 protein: AISESWAGDMKTQY
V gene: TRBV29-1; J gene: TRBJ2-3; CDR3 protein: SVDGVGTDTQY
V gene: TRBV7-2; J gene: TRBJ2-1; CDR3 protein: ASSLGLAGLKNEQF
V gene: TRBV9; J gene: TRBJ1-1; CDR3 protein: ASSVSFLNTEAF
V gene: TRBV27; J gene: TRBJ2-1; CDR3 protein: ASSLISGNFYNEQF
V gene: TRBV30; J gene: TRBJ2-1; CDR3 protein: AWSLGAGIEQF
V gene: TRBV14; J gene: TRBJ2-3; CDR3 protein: ASSQDRAGARGTDTQY
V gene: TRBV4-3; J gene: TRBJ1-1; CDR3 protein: ASSQGLGGTEAF
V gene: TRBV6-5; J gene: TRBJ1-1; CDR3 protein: ASTDSVQGGNTEAF
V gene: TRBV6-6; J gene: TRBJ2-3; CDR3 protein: ASSRQRGWDTQY
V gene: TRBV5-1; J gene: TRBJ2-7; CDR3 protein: ASSWGTGELSYEQY
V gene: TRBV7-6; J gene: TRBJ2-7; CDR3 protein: ASSPSLYQGADYEQY
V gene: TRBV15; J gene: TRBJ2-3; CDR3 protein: ATSRVRAFTDTQY
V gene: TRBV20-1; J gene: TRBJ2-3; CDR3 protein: SARGGTQY
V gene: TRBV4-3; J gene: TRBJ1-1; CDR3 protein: ASRNGQGPNTEAF
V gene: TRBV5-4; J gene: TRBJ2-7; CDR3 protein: ASSEVGGHEQY
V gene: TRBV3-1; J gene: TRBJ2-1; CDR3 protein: ASSQEGTVSEQF
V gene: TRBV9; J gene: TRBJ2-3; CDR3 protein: ASNFSDTQY
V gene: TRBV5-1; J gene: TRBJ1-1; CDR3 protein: ASSLGTGRNTEAF
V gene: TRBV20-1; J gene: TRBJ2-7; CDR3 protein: SAPHGSVDVQY
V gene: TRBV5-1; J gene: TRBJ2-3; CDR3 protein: ASSSSGTRPGTQY
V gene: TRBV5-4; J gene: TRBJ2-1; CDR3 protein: ASSLVGQAGEEQF
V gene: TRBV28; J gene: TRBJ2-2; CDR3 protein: ASSPQRVTGELF
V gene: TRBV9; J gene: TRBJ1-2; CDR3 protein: ASSVGEGYGYT
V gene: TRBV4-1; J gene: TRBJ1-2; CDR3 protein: ASSQVSGTANYGYT
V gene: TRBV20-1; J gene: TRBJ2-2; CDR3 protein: SARDTGRPGELF
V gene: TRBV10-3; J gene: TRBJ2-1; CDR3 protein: AISVGRTGGLNRLTNEQF
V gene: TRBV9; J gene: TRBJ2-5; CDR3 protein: ASSAPRGPRETQY
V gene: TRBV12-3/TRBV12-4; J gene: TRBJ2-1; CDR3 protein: ASSTGGAYNEQF
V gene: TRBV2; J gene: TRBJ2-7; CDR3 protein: ASSGWKGYEQY
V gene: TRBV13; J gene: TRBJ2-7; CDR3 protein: ASSTRSGQATYEQY
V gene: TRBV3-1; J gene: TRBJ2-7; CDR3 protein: ASSPGGLDGIYEQY
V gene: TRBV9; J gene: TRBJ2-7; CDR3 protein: ASSVGGGPVDEQY
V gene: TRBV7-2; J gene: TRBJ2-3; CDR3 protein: ASSLLAGGTSTDTQY
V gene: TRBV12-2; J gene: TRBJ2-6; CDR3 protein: ASRPRTSGRRGANVLT
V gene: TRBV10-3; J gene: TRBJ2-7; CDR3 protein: AISGQTGVEVYEQY
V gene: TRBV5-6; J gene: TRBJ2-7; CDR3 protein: ASSWAGQWAYEQY
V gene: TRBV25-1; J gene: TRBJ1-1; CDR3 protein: ASTGGTEAF
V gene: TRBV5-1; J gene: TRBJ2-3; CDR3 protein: ASGLGTSGATDTQY
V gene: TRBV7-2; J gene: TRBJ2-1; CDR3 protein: ASSWEGGHNEKF
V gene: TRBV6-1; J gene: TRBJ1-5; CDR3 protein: ASSPWTRGNQPQH
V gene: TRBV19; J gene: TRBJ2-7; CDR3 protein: ASRNAYGYEQY
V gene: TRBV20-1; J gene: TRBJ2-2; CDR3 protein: SATGINTGELF
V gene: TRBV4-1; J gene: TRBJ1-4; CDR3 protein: ASSQVPGASNEKLF